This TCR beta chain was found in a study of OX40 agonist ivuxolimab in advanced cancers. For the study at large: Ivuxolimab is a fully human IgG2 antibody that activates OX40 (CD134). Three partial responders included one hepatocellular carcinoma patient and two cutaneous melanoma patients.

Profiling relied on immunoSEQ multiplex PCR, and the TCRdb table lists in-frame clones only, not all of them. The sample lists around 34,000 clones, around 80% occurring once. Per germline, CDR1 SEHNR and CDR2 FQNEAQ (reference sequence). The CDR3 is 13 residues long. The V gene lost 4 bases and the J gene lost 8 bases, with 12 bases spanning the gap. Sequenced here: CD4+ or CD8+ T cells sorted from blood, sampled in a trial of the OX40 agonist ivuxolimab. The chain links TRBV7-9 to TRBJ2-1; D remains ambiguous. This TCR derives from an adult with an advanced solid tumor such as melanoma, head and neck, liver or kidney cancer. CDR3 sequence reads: CASSSGVWDEQFF. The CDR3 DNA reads TGTGCCAGCAGCTCTGGGGTTTGGGATGAGCAGTTCTTC.